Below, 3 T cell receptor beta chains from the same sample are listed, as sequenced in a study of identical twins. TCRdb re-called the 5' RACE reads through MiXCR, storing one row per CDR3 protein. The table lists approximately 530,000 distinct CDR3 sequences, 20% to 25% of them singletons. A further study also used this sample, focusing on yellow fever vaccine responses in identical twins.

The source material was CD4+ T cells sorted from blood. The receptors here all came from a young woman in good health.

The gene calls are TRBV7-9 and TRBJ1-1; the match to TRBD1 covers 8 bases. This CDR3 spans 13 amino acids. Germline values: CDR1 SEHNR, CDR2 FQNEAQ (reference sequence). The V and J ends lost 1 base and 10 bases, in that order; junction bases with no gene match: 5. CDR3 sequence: CASSLETGAGAFF. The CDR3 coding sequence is TGTGCCAGCAGCTTAGAGACAGGGGCGGGAGCTTTCTTT. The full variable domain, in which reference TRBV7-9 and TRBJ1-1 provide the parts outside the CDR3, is DTGVSQNPRHKITKRGQNVTFRCDPISEHNRLYWYRQTLGQGPEFLTYFQNEAQLEKSRLLSDRFSAERPKGSFSTLEIQRTEQGDSAMYLCASSLETGAGAFFGQGTRLTVV.

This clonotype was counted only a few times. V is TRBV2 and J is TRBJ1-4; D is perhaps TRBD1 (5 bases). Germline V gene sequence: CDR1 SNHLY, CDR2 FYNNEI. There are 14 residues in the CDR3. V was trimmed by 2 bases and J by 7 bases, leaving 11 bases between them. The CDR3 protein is CASSELGRSEKLFF. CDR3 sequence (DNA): TGTGCCAGCAGTGAACTGGGACGGAGTGAAAAACTGTTTTTT.

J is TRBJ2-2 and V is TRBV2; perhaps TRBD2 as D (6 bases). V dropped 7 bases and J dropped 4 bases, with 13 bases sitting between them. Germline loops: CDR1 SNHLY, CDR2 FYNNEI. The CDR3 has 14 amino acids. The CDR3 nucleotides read TGTGCCAGCACTCGCCAGGGAGGCACCGGGGAGCTGTTTTTT. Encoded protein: CASTRQGGTGELFF.